This T cell receptor (beta chain) was recorded in a study of blood T cell repertoires in COVID-19. On the study more broadly: Collection of acute and convalescent COVID-19 samples took place in the United States, Italy and Spain. PBMCs, B-cell-depleted T cells, or T cells provided the cDNA or gDNA that made up the material.

Trimming cost V 0 bases and J 3 bases, with 8 bases left between them. The CDR3 is 14 residues long. Germline assignment: CDR1 SNHLY and CDR2 FYNNEI. Authors' data handling: Estimation of nucleated cell counts was performed using reference gene primer amplification. The data were produced by immunoSEQ multiplex PCR, yet TCRdb's version contains in-frame clones alone and is incomplete. The D gene and trimming were derived from the DNA, and the V and J assignments and clone size from that table. Counted here are under 75,000 clones, over 75% occurring once; the ten biggest clones make up roughly 3.5%. The sample holds one count of this clone.

The origin of this receptor is a man aged 50 to 60 with active COVID-19. What was sequenced was peripheral blood. V gene TRBV2 combines with J gene TRBJ1-2; TRBD1 might be the D (6 bases). The DNA of the CDR3 is TGTGCCAGCAGTGAAGCTGGACAGCACTATGGCTACACCTTC. Amino acid sequence: CASSEAGQHYGYTF.